The present T cell receptor (beta chain) was sequenced within a study of blood T cell repertoires in COVID-19. For the study at large: Samples of COVID-19 (acute and convalescent) were obtained from the United States, Italy and Spain. Nucleic acid was either cDNA or gDNA, and it came from T cells, B-cell-depleted T cells, or PBMCs.

As handled by the study authors: Amplified reference gene primers provided the basis for estimating nucleated cell counts. Sequencing was performed with immunoSEQ multiplex PCR; in TCRdb, only in-frame clones are kept and a portion is missing. The D gene and trimming were derived from the DNA, and the V and J assignments and clone size from that table. The top ten hold 2.5% to 3.5% of the sample, which has about 51,000 clones, 91% seen once. The ends were cut back, 6 bases at V and 3 bases at J, with 12 bases in the middle. Germline CDR1 reads KGHSH; CDR2 reads LQKENI. The CDR3 spans 13 residues. The sample comprised peripheral blood. The chain combines TRBV18 with TRBJ2-7; a weak D match, TRBD1 (6 bases). This sequence originates from a man aged 45-65 years with acute or convalescent COVID-19. In DNA, the CDR3 is TGTGCCAGCTCGGAAGGACAGAACTACGAGCAGTACTTC. It codes for CASSEGQNYEQYF.